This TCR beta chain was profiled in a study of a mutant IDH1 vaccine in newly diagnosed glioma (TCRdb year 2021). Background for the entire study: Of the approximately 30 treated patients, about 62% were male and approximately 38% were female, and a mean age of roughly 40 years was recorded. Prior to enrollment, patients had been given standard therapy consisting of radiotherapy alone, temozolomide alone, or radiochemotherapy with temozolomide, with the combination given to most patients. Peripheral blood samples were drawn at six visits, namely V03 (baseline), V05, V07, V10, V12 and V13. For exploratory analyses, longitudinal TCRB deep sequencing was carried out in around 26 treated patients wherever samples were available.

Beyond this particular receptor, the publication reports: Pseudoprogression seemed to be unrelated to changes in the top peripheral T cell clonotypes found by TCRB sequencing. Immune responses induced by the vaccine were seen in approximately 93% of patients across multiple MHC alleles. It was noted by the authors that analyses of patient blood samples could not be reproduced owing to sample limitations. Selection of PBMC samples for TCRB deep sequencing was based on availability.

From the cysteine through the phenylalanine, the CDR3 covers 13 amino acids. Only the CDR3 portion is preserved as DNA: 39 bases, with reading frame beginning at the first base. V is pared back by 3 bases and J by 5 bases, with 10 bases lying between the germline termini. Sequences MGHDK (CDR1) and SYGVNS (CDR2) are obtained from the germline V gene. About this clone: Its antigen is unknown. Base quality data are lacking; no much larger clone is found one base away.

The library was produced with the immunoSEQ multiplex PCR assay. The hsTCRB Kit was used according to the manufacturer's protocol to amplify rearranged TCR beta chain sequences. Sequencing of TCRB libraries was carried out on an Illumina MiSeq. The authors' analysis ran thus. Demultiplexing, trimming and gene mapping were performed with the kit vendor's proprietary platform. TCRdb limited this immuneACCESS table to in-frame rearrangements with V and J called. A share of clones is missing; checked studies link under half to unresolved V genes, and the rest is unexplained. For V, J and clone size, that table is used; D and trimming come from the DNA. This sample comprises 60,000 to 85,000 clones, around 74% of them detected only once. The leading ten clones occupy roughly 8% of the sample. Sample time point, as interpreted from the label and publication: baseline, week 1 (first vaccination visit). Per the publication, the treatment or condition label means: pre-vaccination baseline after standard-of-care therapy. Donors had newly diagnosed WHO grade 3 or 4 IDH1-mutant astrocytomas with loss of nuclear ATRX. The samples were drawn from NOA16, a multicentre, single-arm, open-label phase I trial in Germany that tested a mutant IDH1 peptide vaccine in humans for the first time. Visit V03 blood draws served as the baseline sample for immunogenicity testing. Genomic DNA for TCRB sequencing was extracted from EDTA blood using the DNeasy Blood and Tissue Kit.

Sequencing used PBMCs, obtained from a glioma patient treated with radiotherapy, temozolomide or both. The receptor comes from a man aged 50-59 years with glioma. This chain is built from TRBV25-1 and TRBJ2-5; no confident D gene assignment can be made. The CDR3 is CASSDKGYETQYF. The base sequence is TGTGCCAGCAGTGATAAGGGTTATGAGACCCAGTACTTC.